Below, 20 T cell receptor beta chains from the same sample are listed, as sequenced in a study of cytomegalovirus exposure and HLA in healthy donors. The PCR contained 60 Vbeta and 13 Jbeta primers. The data were produced by immunoSEQ multiplex PCR, yet TCRdb's version contains in-frame clones alone and is incomplete. The data show 150,000 to 250,000 clones, with approximately 85% seen just once and about 2.3% held by the top ten. The sample consisted of PBMCs. The source is a woman in her 50s in good health and CMV-seronegative.

This clone came up a few times. The rearrangement uses TRBV7-2 and TRBJ1-5; the match to TRBD1 covers 7 bases. The V segment lost 3 bases and the J segment 4 bases; nucleotides outside the gene matches: 6. The V gene's germline CDR1 is SGHTA and CDR2 FQGNSA. The CDR3 loop spans 15 amino acids. CDR3 in amino acids: CASSFVGGQNQPQHF. In nucleotides, the CDR3 is TGTGCCAGCAGCTTCGTGGGGGGACAGAATCAGCCCCAGCATTTT.

This clone has just a few counts. Written as DNA, the CDR3 is TGTGCCAGCAGCAAAGCGGAGGAGACCCAGTACTTC. Its translation: CASSKAEETQYF. This chain links TRBV21-1 with TRBJ2-5; TRBD2, the D gene given by the table, was not confirmed from the DNA. TRBV21-1 is described as a pseudogene. The CDR3 length is 12 residues.

The count of this clone is one. The genes are TRBV5-4 and TRBJ1-2, with TRBD1 as a possible D gene (5 bases). Germline CDR1 and CDR2: SGHNT and YYREEE (reference sequence). This CDR3 has 17 residues. V was shortened by 4 bases and J by 2 bases, with 21 bases between the two germline ends. CDR3 amino acids: CASSQALPGGGNYGYTF. Here the CDR3 DNA reads TGTGCCAGCAGCCAGGCGTTACCGGGGGGGGGAAACTATGGCTACACCTTC.

The chain joins TRBV28 to TRBJ1-2; no clear D gene. Germline CDR1 is MDHEN and CDR2 is SYDVKM. CDR3 length: 13 amino acids. V lost 3 bases and J lost 4, with 9 bases in between. CDR3 coding DNA: TGTGCCAGCAGTTTCCCGGAGGGCTATGGCTACACCTTC. Protein sequence: CASSFPEGYGYTF.

This clone was picked up many times. The gene calls are TRBV5-4 and TRBJ2-7; TRBD1 agrees at 8 bases. Germline CDR1 and CDR2: SGHNT and YYREEE (reference sequence). After removal of 0 bases from V and 2 bases from J, the junction contained 7 bases not matched to a gene. The CDR3 totals 16 residues. CDR3 amino acids: CASSLAIGTGTYEQYF. For the CDR3, the DNA is TGTGCCAGCAGCTTGGCGATTGGGACAGGTACCTACGAGCAGTACTTC. Filled out from reference TRBV5-4 and TRBJ2-7, the complete variable domain reads ETGVTQSPTHLIKTRGQQVTLRCSSQSGHNTVSWYQQALGQGPQFIFQYYREEENGRGNFPPRFSGLQFPNYSSELNVNALELDDSALYLCASSLAIGTGTYEQYFGPGTRLTVT.

This chain uses TRBV29-1 with TRBJ1-1, with 8 positions matching TRBD1. The CDR3 length is 10 residues. V was pared by 7 bases and J by 8 bases, with 3 bases of the junction left unmatched. Germline loops: CDR1 SQVTM, CDR2 ANQGSEA. The CDR3 nucleotides read TGCAGCGCCGGGGACAGGGAAGCTTTCTTT. It codes for CSAGDREAFF.

The chain couples TRBV28 to TRBJ1-1; weak D call: TRBD1 (5 bases). Germline CDR1 and CDR2: MDHEN and SYDVKM. This CDR3 region has 14 residues. V lost 10 bases, J lost 3 bases, and 18 bases lay in between. CDR3 in DNA: TGTGCCACCGGAGGGGTCGGTGGGGACACTGAAGCTTTCTTT. Its protein is CATGGVGGDTEAFF.

V usage is TRBV9 and J usage is TRBJ1-1, with D maybe TRBD1 (6 bases). Germline lookup yields CDR1 SGDLS and CDR2 YYNGEE. The CDR3 covers 13 residues. V was pared by 4 bases and J by 1 base, with 8 bases between. In nucleotides, the CDR3 is TGTGCCAGCAGCACGACAGGGAACACTGAAGCTTTCTTT. Protein: CASSTTGNTEAFF.

This clone was counted between two and nine times. The chain carries TRBV4-1 and TRBJ2-7, with TRBD1 matching 9 bases. The CDR3 consists of 16 residues. The ends lost 4 bases at V and 3 bases at J; junction bases unmatched: 10. Germline V lookup: CDR1 MGHRA, CDR2 YSYEKL. The CDR3 region has the DNA TGCGCCAGCAGCCCGTTCCCGGGACAGGGAATCTACGAGCAGTACTTC. Its translation is CASSPFPGQGIYEQYF.

The V gene is TRBV28, the J gene TRBJ2-1, with 10 bases lining up with TRBD2. The CDR3 runs 16 residues. Germline V gene lookup returns CDR1 MDHEN and CDR2 SYDVKM. Germline trimming cut 5 bases from V and 4 bases from J; bases unmatched to any gene: 8. The CDR3 DNA is TGTGCCAGCAGTCCGGCCGGACTAGCGGAATACAATGAGCAGTTCTTC. It yields the protein CASSPAGLAEYNEQFF.

V usage is TRBV30 and J usage is TRBJ2-3, with D possibly matching TRBD2 (7 bases). The germline gives CDR1 GTSNPN, CDR2 SVGIG (reference sequence). This CDR3 spans 16 amino acids. Trimming left V 0 bases short and J 4 bases short, with 17 bases between. For the CDR3, the DNA is TGTGCCTGGAGTGTTTGGGAGGGGGGCAAGGCAGATACGCAGTATTTT. Its protein product is CAWSVWEGGKADTQYF.

The chain uses TRBV6-5 and TRBJ2-7; no clear D gene. The CDR3 runs to 13 residues. With 0 bases removed from V and 3 bases from J, the gap between germline ends came to 6 bases. Germline values: CDR1 MNHEY, CDR2 SVGAGI. In DNA, the CDR3 is TGTGCCAGCAGTTACTCGGTACTCTACGAGCAGTACTTC. This codes for CASSYSVLYEQYF.

This clone was found once. The chain couples TRBV21-1 to TRBJ2-7; TRBD1, the D gene given by the table, was not confirmed from the DNA. TRBV21-1 is noted as a pseudogene. The CDR3 sequence is 14 residues long. The CDR3: CASIPWAEAYEQYF. DNA for the CDR3: TGTGCCAGCATCCCCTGGGCCGAAGCCTACGAGCAGTACTTC.

The genes are TRBV7-2 and TRBJ2-1; D gene uncertain. There are 13 residues in the CDR3. Trimming cost V 2 bases and J 7 bases, with 9 bases left between them. CDR1 and CDR2 (germline): SGHTA, FQGNSA. In nucleotides, the CDR3 is TGTGCCAGCAGCTTAATCGAGTGGAATGAGCAGTTCTTC. Translated: CASSLIEWNEQFF.

The count of this clone is one. V and J are TRBV5-4 and TRBJ2-3, with D maybe TRBD2 (6 bases). This CDR3 contains 17 residues. Germline values: CDR1 SGHNT, CDR2 YYREEE (reference sequence). Trimming pared 4 bases from V and 2 bases from J, leaving 20 bases between. CDR3 in amino acids: CASSPVNERAATDTQYF. CDR3 nucleotides: TGTGCCAGCAGCCCTGTGAATGAGCGGGCGGCCACAGATACGCAGTATTTT.

The rearrangement links TRBV6-1 to TRBJ1-5; no firm D call. Trimming took off 6 bases at V and 3 bases at J, with 9 bases between the two ends. Germline V gives CDR1 MNHNS, CDR2 SASEGT. The CDR3 sequence is 13 residues long. CDR3 loop: CASSLFDNQPQHF. The CDR3 bases are TGTGCCAGCAGCCTATTCGACAATCAGCCCCAGCATTTT.

The rearrangement links TRBV6-5 to TRBJ2-1; 11 bases match TRBD1. Germline loops: CDR1 MNHEY, CDR2 SVGAGI. The CDR3 has 16 residues. After removal of 2 bases from V and 5 bases from J, the junction contained 5 bases not matched to a gene. The chain's CDR3 is CASSYRGQGVDNEQFF. In DNA form, the CDR3 reads TGTGCCAGCAGTTACCGGGGACAGGGGGTTGACAATGAGCAGTTCTTC.

As for this clone: This specimen includes other DNA sequences encoding the same CDR3. The chain combines TRBV14 with TRBJ1-3; a weak D match, TRBD1 (5 bases). Germline V lookup: CDR1 SGHDN, CDR2 FVKESK. V gave up 6 bases and J gave up 1 base, with 10 bases separating them. CDR3 length: 14 amino acids. The CDR3 sequence: CASSRGSSGNTIYF. CDR3 nucleotides: TGTGCCAGCAGTCGGGGGTCTTCTGGAAACACCATATATTTT.

The chain combines TRBV5-1 with TRBJ2-1, with 12 bases lining up with TRBD1. J lost 11 bases, V lost 0 bases, and 6 bases had no gene match. CDR3 length equals 15 residues. Germline CDR1 reads SGHRS; CDR2 reads YFSETQ. In DNA form, the CDR3 reads TGCGCCAGCAGCTTGGCGGGACAGGGGGCGCGTAAGCAGTTCTTC. This gives the protein CASSLAGQGARKQFF.

The chain recombines TRBV6-5 with TRBJ2-5; TRBD2 is a possible D gene (5 bases). CDR1 and CDR2 from the germline V gene are MNHEY and SVGAGI. V was trimmed by 2 bases and J by 0 bases, leaving 10 bases between them. The CDR3 has 15 amino acids. The CDR3: CASSYGLGDQETQYF. CDR3 coding DNA: TGTGCCAGCAGTTACGGTTTGGGAGACCAAGAGACCCAGTACTTC.